Shown below are 3 T cell receptor beta chains from a single sample sequenced in a study of shared clonotypes between healthy human individuals. This table comes from immunoSEQ multiplex PCR, and its TCRdb copy is limited to in-frame clones, with some not included. Of more than 550,000 clones listed, about 92% are singletons. The source material was memory CD8+ T cells from PBMCs. The subset denotes: CD45RO+ cells pooled with CCR7-negative TemRA cells. Receptor source: a man younger than 35 in good health. Some clones in this sample may be carry-over from other donors' samples.

The chain links TRBV6-7 to TRBJ1-5; D gene ambiguous. Being an ORF, TRBV6-7 has a function that is uncertain. V shed 2 bases and J shed 2 bases, with 16 bases lying between them. CDR3 length: 17 amino acids. CDR3 DNA sequence: TGTGCCAGCAGTTACATGGTTCCCCTTTATGGCAATCAGCCCCAGCATTTT. This translates into CASSYMVPLYGNQPQHF.

This clone was recorded only once. Other DNA sequences in this specimen translate into the identical CDR3. This chain links TRBV27 with TRBJ2-2; D assignment may be TRBD1 or TRBD2 (6 bases each). V was clipped by 3 bases and J by 4 bases, with 12 bases between them. This CDR3 contains 15 residues. From germline, CDR1 is MNHEY and CDR2 SMNVEV (reference sequence). This CDR3 is CASSFRGASTGELFF. The CDR3 nucleotides are TGTGCCAGCAGTTTTAGGGGGGCAAGCACCGGGGAGCTGTTTTTT.

The chain uses TRBV28 and TRBJ1-2; TRBD1 agrees at 8 bases. Unmatched junction bases numbered 7, after V lost 7 bases and J lost 6 bases. The germline gives CDR1 MDHEN, CDR2 SYDVKM. This CDR3 comprises 13 residues. CDR3 in DNA: TGTGCCAGCAACCCGCAGGGGGCTGATGGCTACACCTTC. As protein: CASNPQGADGYTF.